These 9 T cell receptor beta chains were sequenced from one sample in a study of blood T cell repertoires in COVID-19. Using immunoSEQ multiplex PCR, the repertoire was profiled, and TCRdb retains in-frame clones only, with some absent. The repertoire includes some 400,000 clones, approximately 87% of them detected once, and more than 9% sits in the top ten. Sequencing used peripheral blood. These receptors all stem from a woman in her twenties or thirties with COVID-19, enrolled during active disease.

The sample holds a few counts of this clone. The same CDR3 is also encoded by other DNA sequences in this sample. The gene calls are TRBV28 and TRBJ1-6, with TRBD1 matching over 8 bases. J gave up 8 bases and V 6 bases, and 6 bases lay outside the gene matches. From germline, CDR1 is MDHEN and CDR2 SYDVKM. The CDR3 sequence is 14 residues long. The chain's CDR3 is CASSLGTGHSPLHF. CDR3 sequence (DNA): TGTGCCAGCAGCCTCGGGACAGGTCATTCACCCCTCCACTTT.

The chain employs TRBV5-5 and TRBJ2-7; TRBD2 matches 10 bases. The junction had 6 bases not matched to a gene; V was cut back by 0 bases and J by 6 bases. In germline, CDR1 is SGHKS, CDR2 YYEKEE (reference sequence). This CDR3 has 15 amino acids. CDR3: CASSLVGSGRFEQYF. The CDR3 DNA sequence: TGTGCCAGCAGCTTGGTCGGTAGCGGGAGGTTCGAGCAGTACTTC.

The rearrangement links TRBV4-2 to TRBJ2-7; perhaps TRBD1 as D (5 bases). This CDR3 contains 16 residues. Trimming removed 1 base at V and 2 bases at J, with 15 bases between. The germline V gene encodes CDR1 LGHNA and CDR2 YNFKEQ. CDR3 sequence: CASSQGQRARPYEQYF. CDR3 DNA sequence: TGTGCCAGCAGCCAAGGACAGCGAGCACGTCCCTACGAGCAGTACTTC.

The chain has TRBV28 and TRBJ2-1; 13 nucleotides agree with TRBD2. This CDR3 region has 14 residues. The V gene's germline CDR1 is MDHEN and CDR2 SYDVKM. J lost 7 bases, V lost 5 bases, and 2 bases had no gene match. CDR3: CASSPGLAGNEQFF. The CDR3 bases are TGTGCCAGCAGTCCGGGACTAGCGGGAAATGAGCAGTTCTTC.

In its sample, this clone was seen a few times. J is TRBJ2-3 and V is TRBV7-9; 12 bases agree with TRBD2. V lost 4 bases and J lost 5; bases outside the gene matches: 16. The germline V gene encodes CDR1 SEHNR and CDR2 FQNEAQ (reference sequence). The CDR3 length is 19 residues. The CDR3 region has the DNA TGTGCCAGCAGCTCCCGACTAGCGGGAGAGGGGGAGGGCCTAGATACGCAGTATTTT. This encodes CASSSRLAGEGEGLDTQYF. The full variable domain, rest sourced from reference TRBV7-9 and TRBJ2-3, is DTGVSQNPRHKITKRGQNVTFRCDPISEHNRLYWYRQTLGQGPEFLTYFQNEAQLEKSRLLSDRFSAERPKGSFSTLEIQRTEQGDSAMYLCASSSRLAGEGEGLDTQYFGPGTRLTVL.

The chain uses TRBV6-5 and TRBJ1-2; 8 bases line up with TRBD1. Germline CDR1 is MNHEY and CDR2 is SVGAGI. The length of the CDR3 is 13 residues. The V and J ends lost 4 bases and 5 bases, in that order; junction bases with no gene match: 3. The CDR3 protein is CASSWDRRYGYTF. Here the CDR3 DNA reads TGTGCCAGCAGTTGGGACAGGCGATATGGCTACACCTTC.

V gene TRBV5-5 combines with J gene TRBJ2-7, with 10 bases lining up with TRBD2. CDR3 length: 15 amino acids. The trim removed 4 bases at V and 2 bases at J, leaving 6 bases unmatched. Germline assignment: CDR1 SGHKS and CDR2 YYEKEE (reference sequence). The chain's CDR3 is CASSISGRNPYEQYF. The CDR3 DNA reads as TGTGCCAGCAGCATTAGCGGGAGGAATCCCTACGAGCAGTACTTC.

The chain links TRBV18 to TRBJ1-1, with a tentative D call TRBD1 (5 bases). Germline CDR1 is KGHSH and CDR2 is LQKENI. The V and J ends lost 4 bases and 2 bases respectively, with 11 bases between them. The CDR3 spans 14 residues. The CDR3 DNA reads TGTGCCAGCTCACTCCAGGGAAGTAACACTGAAGCTTTCTTT. Translated, it gives CASSLQGSNTEAFF. The full variable domain, rest sourced from reference TRBV18 and TRBJ1-1, is NAGVMQNPRHLVRRRGQEARLRCSPMKGHSHVYWYRQLPEEGLKFMVYLQKENIIDESGMPKERFSAEFPKEGPSILRIQQVVRGDSAAYFCASSLQGSNTEAFFGQGTRLTVV.

The chain joins TRBV6-1 to TRBJ1-3; D ambiguous. V dropped 0 bases and J dropped 2 bases, with 8 bases sitting between them. The length of the CDR3 is 15 residues. Germline lookup yields CDR1 MNHNS and CDR2 SASEGT. DNA of the CDR3: TGTGCCAGCAGTGAAGCCCGGACTCCTGGAAACACCATATATTTT. Translating it yields CASSEARTPGNTIYF.